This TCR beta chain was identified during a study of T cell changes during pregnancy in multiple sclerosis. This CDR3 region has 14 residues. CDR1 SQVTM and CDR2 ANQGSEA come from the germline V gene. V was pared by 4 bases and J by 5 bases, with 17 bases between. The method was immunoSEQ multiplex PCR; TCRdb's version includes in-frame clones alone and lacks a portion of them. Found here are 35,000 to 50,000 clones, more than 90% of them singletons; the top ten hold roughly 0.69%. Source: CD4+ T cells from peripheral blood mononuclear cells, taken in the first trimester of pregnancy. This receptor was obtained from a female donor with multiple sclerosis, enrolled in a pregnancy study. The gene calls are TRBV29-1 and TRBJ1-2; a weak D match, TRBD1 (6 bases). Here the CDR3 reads CSVVPRRQGYGYTF. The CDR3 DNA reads TGCAGCGTTGTCCCGCGTCGGCAGGGGTATGGCTACACCTTC.